Shown below are 27 T cell receptor beta chains from a single sample sequenced in a study of Ad26.COV2.S vaccination and SARS-CoV-2 variants. The repertoire was sequenced with immunoSEQ multiplex PCR; TCRdb's copy has only in-frame clones and lacks some. The table lists 400,000 or so clones, around 85% of them singletons. Documented treatment: around 19 received Ad26.COV2.S at low or high dose, single or two shots; about five received placebo; per-sample allocation not given. Specimens were obtained on day 63 following the first vaccine or placebo injection. The material was peripheral blood, obtained in a trial of Ad26.COV2.S vaccine versus placebo. All receptors derive from a person aged 18-60 years who received the Ad26.COV2.S COVID-19 vaccine or a placebo.

The chain has TRBV5-1 and TRBJ2-1; D may correspond to TRBD1 or TRBD2 (5 bases each). Per germline, CDR1 SGHRS and CDR2 YFSETQ. Trimming left V 2 bases short and J 10 bases short, with 13 bases between. The CDR3 contains 13 residues. The CDR3 bases are TGCGCCAGCAGCTTACTCGGGGCCATGGAGCAGTTCTTC. Protein product: CASSLLGAMEQFF.

This chain joins TRBV3-1 (or the pseudogene TRBV3-2) and TRBJ2-1, with 10 bases that match TRBD2. After removal of 4 bases from V and 3 bases from J, the junction contained 6 bases not matched to a gene. The CDR3 spans 16 residues. From germline, CDR1 is LGHDT and CDR2 YNNKEL (reference sequence). The CDR3 DNA reads TGTGCCAGCAGCCCTACCTTAGCGGGGGGCTACAATGAGCAGTTCTTC. It yields the protein CASSPTLAGGYNEQFF.

With regard to this clone: The sample contains more than one DNA sequence encoding this CDR3. The chain employs TRBV19 and TRBJ1-1, with D hard to call. Trimming removed 5 bases at V and 3 bases at J, with 10 bases between. The CDR3 is 13 amino acids. Germline-derived CDR1 and CDR2 are LNHDA and SQIVND (reference sequence). CDR3 sequence reads: CASSEQVDTEAFF. The CDR3 DNA reads as TGTGCCAGTAGTGAGCAAGTTGACACTGAAGCTTTCTTT.

CDR3 coding DNA: TGTGCCAGCTCACCTACGGACAGGGGCGAAAACACTGAAGCTTTCTTT. This sequence encodes CASSPTDRGENTEAFF. This sequence joins TRBV18 and TRBJ1-1, with 9 bases matching TRBD1. The length of the CDR3 is 16 residues. CDR1 is KGHSH, CDR2 LQKENI, per germline. V gave up 3 bases and J gave up 2 bases; unmatched junction bases: 7. Together with reference TRBV18 and TRBJ1-1, the CDR3 gives the full variable domain: NAGVMQNPRHLVRRRGQEARLRCSPMKGHSHVYWYRQLPEEGLKFMVYLQKENIIDESGMPKERFSAEFPKEGPSILRIQQVVRGDSAAYFCASSPTDRGENTEAFFGQGTRLTVV.

This clone was observed once. The J gene is TRBJ2-2, the V gene TRBV11-3; no reliable D call. The CDR3 runs to 14 residues. Per germline, CDR1 SGHNT and CDR2 YENEEA. The germline V and J ends were trimmed by 6 bases and 2 bases, with 10 bases remaining between them. CDR3 in amino acids: CASRARFNTGELFF. In DNA, the CDR3 is TGTGCCAGCAGGGCTAGGTTTAACACCGGGGAGCTGTTTTTT.

The V call is TRBV11-2, the J call TRBJ2-7, with 7 bases matching TRBD1. This CDR3 is built from 13 residues. V dropped 6 bases and J dropped 3; count of bases not matched to a gene: 5. Germline lookup yields CDR1 SGHAT and CDR2 FQNNGV. The CDR3 nucleotides read TGTGCCAGCAGATCGGACAGGAACTACGAGCAGTACTTC. Residues: CASRSDRNYEQYF. Filled out from reference TRBV11-2 and TRBJ2-7, the complete variable domain reads EAGVAQSPRYKIIEKRQSVAFWCNPISGHATLYWYQQILGQGPKLLIQFQNNGVVDDSQLPKDRFSAERLKGVDSTLKIQPAKLEDSAVYLCASRSDRNYEQYFGPGTRLTVT.

The chain couples TRBV28 to TRBJ1-5, with D maybe TRBD1 (6 bases). The CDR3 covers 13 residues. Germline V gene sequence: CDR1 MDHEN, CDR2 SYDVKM. Trimming pared 6 bases from V and 6 bases from J, leaving 12 bases between. CDR3 bases: TGTGCCAGCAGGACAGGCATTGGTCAGCCCCAGCATTTT. Its protein product is CASRTGIGQPQHF.

About this clone: The junction does not match germline at one end; this may be a read error. The J gene is TRBJ2-5, the V gene TRBV2, with 9 bases matching TRBD1. Per the germline V gene, CDR1 is SNHLY and CDR2 is FYNNEI. The CDR3 extends over 15 amino acids. This chain's CDR3 is CASSEPGTGKENQYF. The CDR3 nucleotides read TGTGCCAGCAGTGAACCAGGGACAGGGAAAGAGAACCAGTACTTC.

The chain carries TRBV11-2 and TRBJ2-7; D not certain. Germline CDR1 is SGHAT and CDR2 is FQNNGV. This CDR3 is 15 amino acids long. The V gene lost 4 bases and the J gene lost 0 bases, with 13 bases spanning the gap. The CDR3 loop reads CASSSPERSSYEQYF. CDR3 DNA: TGTGCCAGCAGCTCCCCAGAGAGGAGCTCCTACGAGCAGTACTTC.

This clone was counted a single time. J is TRBJ2-1 and V is TRBV7-8; 10 nucleotides line up with TRBD2. This CDR3 region has 17 residues. CDR1 is SGHVS, CDR2 FQNEAQ, per germline. J lost 1 base, V lost 5 bases, and 8 bases had no gene match. CDR3 sequence (DNA): TGTGCCAGCAGCCCTAAACCACTAGCGGGGTCCTACAATGAGCAGTTCTTC. It yields the protein CASSPKPLAGSYNEQFF.

This clone occurred once. The chain carries TRBV11-2 and TRBJ1-6; D not certain. The CDR3 spans 15 residues. V gave up 5 bases and J gave up 7 bases, with 15 bases separating them. Germline CDR1 and CDR2: SGHAT and FQNNGV. The CDR3: CASSHFLNGNSPLHF. CDR3 DNA: TGTGCCAGCAGCCACTTTCTAAACGGAAATTCACCCCTCCACTTT.

The chain combines TRBV19 with TRBJ2-7, with a weak D call TRBD2 (6 bases). This CDR3 comprises 19 residues. V lost 4 bases and J 4 bases, leaving 29 bases between the germline ends. In germline, CDR1 is LNHDA, CDR2 SQIVND (reference sequence). CDR3: CASSRKGLGVGTLEYEQYF. The DNA for the CDR3 is TGTGCCAGTAGTAGAAAGGGACTTGGAGTGGGGACCCTCGAGTACGAGCAGTACTTC. Combining the CDR3 with reference TRBV19 and TRBJ2-7 gives the whole variable domain DGGITQSPKYLFRKEGQNVTLSCEQNLNHDAMYWYRQDPGQGLRLIYYSQIVNDFQKGDIAEGYSVSREKKESFPLTVTSAQKNPTAFYLCASSRKGLGVGTLEYEQYFGPGTRLTVT.

The chain links TRBV11-2 to TRBJ1-4, with no clear D. The CDR3 runs 14 residues. The V end lost 5 bases, the J end lost 10 bases, and 17 bases lay between the germline ends. Germline values: CDR1 SGHAT, CDR2 FQNNGV. CDR3 region: CASSADLALGKLFF. CDR3 sequence (DNA): TGTGCCAGCAGCGCGGATCTTGCCCTGGGAAAACTGTTTTTT.

The J gene is TRBJ2-3, the V gene TRBV18, with D unresolved. The CDR3 has 15 amino acids. From germline, CDR1 is KGHSH and CDR2 LQKENI. Trimming removed 2 bases at V and 0 bases at J, with 9 bases between. The CDR3 DNA follows: TGTGCCAGCTCACCAAGCTCGGACAGCACAGATACGCAGTATTTT. Translating it yields CASSPSSDSTDTQYF. Looking up the rest from reference TRBV18 and TRBJ2-3 gives the full variable domain: NAGVMQNPRHLVRRRGQEARLRCSPMKGHSHVYWYRQLPEEGLKFMVYLQKENIIDESGMPKERFSAEFPKEGPSILRIQQVVRGDSAAYFCASSPSSDSTDTQYFGPGTRLTVL.

The chain has TRBV10-3 and TRBJ1-1; D ambiguous. The CDR3 runs 14 residues. Trimming took 4 bases from V and 1 from J, leaving 10 bases between them. Germline-derived CDR1 and CDR2 are ENHRY and SYGVKD. CDR3 residues: CAISGASQNTEAFF. The DNA of the CDR3 is TGTGCCATCAGTGGGGCCAGCCAGAACACTGAAGCTTTCTTT.

This chain links TRBV3-1 (or the pseudogene TRBV3-2) with TRBJ2-7; D is undetermined. Trimming left V 1 base short and J 1 base short, with 11 bases between. This CDR3 has 15 amino acids. Germline V gene sequence: CDR1 LGHDT, CDR2 YNNKEL (reference sequence). This chain's CDR3 is CASSQGLLESYEQYF. The DNA of the CDR3 is TGTGCCAGCAGCCAAGGACTGTTAGAATCCTACGAGCAGTACTTC.

Regarding this clone: Other DNA sequences in the sample encode the same CDR3. The chain links TRBV9 to TRBJ2-5, with a tentative D call TRBD2 (6 bases). Trimming pared 4 bases from V and 4 bases from J, leaving 11 bases between. From germline, CDR1 is SGDLS and CDR2 YYNGEE. The CDR3 covers 13 residues. CDR3 nucleotides: TGTGCCAGCAGCCGGGGGAACCTAGAGACCCAGTACTTC. Translating it yields CASSRGNLETQYF. Full variable domain (missing parts from reference TRBV9 and TRBJ2-5): DSGVTQTPKHLITATGQRVTLRCSPRSGDLSVYWYQQSLDQGLQFLIQYYNGEERAKGNILERFSAQQFPDLHSELNLSSLELGDSALYFCASSRGNLETQYFGPGTRLLVL.

The chain uses TRBV7-8 and TRBJ2-7, with TRBD1 identical over 8 bases. V gave up 5 bases and J gave up 3 bases; unmatched junction bases: 6. The germline CDR1 and CDR2 sequences are SGHVS and FQNEAQ. The CDR3 totals 14 residues. The CDR3 sequence: CASSTRDRYYEQYF. The CDR3 DNA sequence: TGTGCCAGCAGCACCCGGGACAGGTACTACGAGCAGTACTTC. Drawing the rest from reference TRBV7-8 and TRBJ2-7, the complete variable domain is GAGVSQSPRYKVAKRGQDVALRCDPISGHVSLFWYQQALGQGPEFLTYFQNEAQLDKSGLPSDRFFAERPEGSVSTLKIQRTQQEDSAVYLCASSTRDRYYEQYFGPGTRLTVT.

This clone was observed a handful of times. The chain recombines TRBV7-6 with TRBJ1-2, with a weak D call TRBD1 (6 bases). Trimming pared 4 bases from V and 0 bases from J, leaving 12 bases between. Germline assignment: CDR1 SGHVS and CDR2 FNYEAQ. The CDR3 is made up of 15 amino acids. CDR3 DNA sequence: TGTGCCAGCAGCTCCATACAGGGCCCTAACTATGGCTACACCTTC. It specifies CASSSIQGPNYGYTF.

The chain employs TRBV9 and TRBJ1-2, with unresolved D. Per the germline V gene, CDR1 is SGDLS and CDR2 is YYNGEE. The length of the CDR3 is 11 residues. V was shortened by 3 bases and J by 1 base, with 1 base between the two germline ends. In DNA form, the CDR3 reads TGTGCCAGCAGCGGTAACTATGGCTACACCTTC. It codes for CASSGNYGYTF. The full variable domain, with the rest looked up from reference TRBV9 and TRBJ1-2, is DSGVTQTPKHLITATGQRVTLRCSPRSGDLSVYWYQQSLDQGLQFLIQYYNGEERAKGNILERFSAQQFPDLHSELNLSSLELGDSALYFCASSGNYGYTFGSGTRLTVV.

This chain links TRBV18 with TRBJ2-3, with D uncertain. The germline V and J ends were trimmed by 4 bases and 3 bases, with 11 bases remaining between them. CDR3 length: 14 residues. Germline CDR1 and CDR2: KGHSH and LQKENI. As DNA, the CDR3 is TGTGCCAGCTCACTGGCCCGAGAAACAGATACGCAGTATTTT. This gives the protein CASSLARETDTQYF.

The chain has TRBV7-8 and TRBJ1-4, with D possibly being TRBD1 (6 bases). Germline assignment: CDR1 SGHVS and CDR2 FQNEAQ. The V gene lost 0 bases and the J gene lost 5 bases, with 10 bases spanning the gap. The CDR3 consists of 15 residues. CDR3 in DNA: TGTGCCAGCAGCTTAGCAAACAGGGTGAATGAAAAACTGTTTTTT. Protein product: CASSLANRVNEKLFF.

As for this clone: A much more abundant neighbour one base away suggests this may be a read error. The chain links TRBV2 to TRBJ1-1; D call uncertain. Trimming left V 5 bases short and J 1 base short, with 8 bases between. Germline CDR1 SNHLY, CDR2 FYNNEI. CDR3 length equals 13 residues. CDR3 in amino acids: CASSSSENTEAFF. CDR3 nucleotide sequence: TGTGCCAGCAGTTCCTCGGAGAACACTGAAGCTTTCTTT.

This clone was seen only once. The chain combines TRBV2 with TRBJ1-6, with 10 bases lining up with TRBD1. CDR1 is SNHLY, CDR2 FYNNEI, per germline. The junction had 5 bases not matched to a gene; V was cut back by 6 bases and J by 3 bases. There are 16 residues in the CDR3. This CDR3 reads CASSEGQGLYNSPLHF. CDR3 nucleotide sequence: TGTGCCAGCAGCGAGGGACAGGGGCTCTATAATTCACCCCTCCACTTT.

The rearrangement links TRBV5-1 to TRBJ2-1, with D possibly matching TRBD1 (6 bases). Germline CDR1 SGHRS, CDR2 YFSETQ. The CDR3 has 15 amino acids. V dropped 3 bases and J dropped 5 bases, with 15 bases sitting between them. For the CDR3, the DNA is TGCGCCAGCAGCTGGACGACAGGTACCAACAATGAGCAGTTCTTC. It yields the protein CASSWTTGTNNEQFF.

Details on this clone: Within the sample, other DNA sequences also encode this same CDR3. In nucleotides, the CDR3 is TGTGCCAGCAGCGCCTCAGGAGAGACCCAGTACTTC. It specifies CASSASGETQYF. This chain connects TRBV2 to TRBJ2-5; D gene ambiguous. Germline CDR1 reads SNHLY; CDR2 reads FYNNEI. The V and J ends lost 6 bases and 4 bases respectively, with 9 bases between them. The CDR3 has 12 amino acids.

The DNA for the CDR3 is TGTGCCAGCAGCTCGACAGGGGATCATGAGCAGTTCTTC. This encodes CASSSTGDHEQFF. The rearrangement links TRBV7-9 to TRBJ2-1; TRBD1 aligns across 8 bases. Germline V CDR1 and CDR2: SEHNR, FQNEAQ (reference sequence). This CDR3 is built from 13 residues. J was trimmed by 8 bases and V by 4 bases; bases with no gene match: 4.